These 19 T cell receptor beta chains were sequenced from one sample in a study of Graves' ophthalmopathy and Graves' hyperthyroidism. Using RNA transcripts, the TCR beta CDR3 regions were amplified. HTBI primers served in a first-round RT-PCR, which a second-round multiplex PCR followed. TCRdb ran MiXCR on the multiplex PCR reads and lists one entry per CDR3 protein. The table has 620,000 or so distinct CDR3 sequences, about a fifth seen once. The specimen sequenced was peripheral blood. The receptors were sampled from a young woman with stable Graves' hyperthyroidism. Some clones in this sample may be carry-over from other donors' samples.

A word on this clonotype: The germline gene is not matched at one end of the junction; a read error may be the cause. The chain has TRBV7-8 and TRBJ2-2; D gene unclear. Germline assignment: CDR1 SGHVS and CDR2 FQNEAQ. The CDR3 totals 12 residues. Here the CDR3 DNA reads TGTGCCAGCAGCGATGGCACCTGGGAGCTGTTTTTT. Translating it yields CASSDGTWELFF.

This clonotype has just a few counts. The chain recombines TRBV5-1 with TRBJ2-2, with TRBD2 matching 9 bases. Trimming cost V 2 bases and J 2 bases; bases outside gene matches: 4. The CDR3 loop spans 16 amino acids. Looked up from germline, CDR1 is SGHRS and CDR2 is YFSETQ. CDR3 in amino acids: CASSLVLAGNTGELFF. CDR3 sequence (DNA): TGCGCCAGCAGCTTAGTACTAGCGGGCAACACCGGGGAGCTGTTTTTT. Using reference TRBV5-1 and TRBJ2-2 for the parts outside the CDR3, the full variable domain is KAGVTQTPRYLIKTRGQQVTLSCSPISGHRSVSWYQQTPGQGLQFLFEYFSETQRNKGNFPGRFSGRQFSNSRSEMNVSTLELGDSALYLCASSLVLAGNTGELFFGEGSRLTVL.

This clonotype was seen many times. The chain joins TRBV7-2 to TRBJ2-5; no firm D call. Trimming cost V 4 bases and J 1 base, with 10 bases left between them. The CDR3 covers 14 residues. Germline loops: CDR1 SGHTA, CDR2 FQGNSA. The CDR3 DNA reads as TGTGCCAGCAGCTCCGGACCCTTCCAAGAGACCCAGTACTTC. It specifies CASSSGPFQETQYF.

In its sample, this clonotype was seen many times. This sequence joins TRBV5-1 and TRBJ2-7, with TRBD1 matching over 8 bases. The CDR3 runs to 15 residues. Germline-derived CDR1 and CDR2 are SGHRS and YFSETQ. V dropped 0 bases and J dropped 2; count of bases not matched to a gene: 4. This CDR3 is CASSLGQGSPYEQYF. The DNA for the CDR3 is TGCGCCAGCAGCTTGGGACAGGGGTCGCCCTACGAGCAGTACTTC.

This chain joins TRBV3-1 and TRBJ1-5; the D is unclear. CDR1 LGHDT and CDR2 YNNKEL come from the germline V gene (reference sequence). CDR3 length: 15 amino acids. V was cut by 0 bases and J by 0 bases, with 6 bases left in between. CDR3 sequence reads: CASSQDYGSNQPQHF. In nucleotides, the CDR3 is TGTGCCAGCAGCCAAGACTACGGTAGCAATCAGCCCCAGCATTTT.

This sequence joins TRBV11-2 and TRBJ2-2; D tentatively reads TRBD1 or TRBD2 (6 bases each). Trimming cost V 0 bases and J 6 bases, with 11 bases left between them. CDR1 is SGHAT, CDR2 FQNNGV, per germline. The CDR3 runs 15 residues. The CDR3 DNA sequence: TGTGCCAGCAGCTTAGATCTTCGGGGGCCCGGGGAGCTGTTTTTT. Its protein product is CASSLDLRGPGELFF.

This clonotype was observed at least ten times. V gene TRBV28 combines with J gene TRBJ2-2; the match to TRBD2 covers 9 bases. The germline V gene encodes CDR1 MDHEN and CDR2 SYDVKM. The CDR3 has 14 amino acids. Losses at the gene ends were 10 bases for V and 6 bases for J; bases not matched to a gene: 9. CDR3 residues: CATGGVAGAGELFF. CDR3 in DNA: TGTGCCACTGGAGGGGTAGCGGGAGCCGGGGAGCTGTTTTTT. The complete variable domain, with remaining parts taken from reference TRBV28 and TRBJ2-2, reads DVKVTQSSRYLVKRTGEKVFLECVQDMDHENMFWYRQDPGLGLRLIYFSYDVKMKEKGDIPEGYSVSREKKERFSLILESASTNQTSMYLCATGGVAGAGELFFGEGSRLTVL.

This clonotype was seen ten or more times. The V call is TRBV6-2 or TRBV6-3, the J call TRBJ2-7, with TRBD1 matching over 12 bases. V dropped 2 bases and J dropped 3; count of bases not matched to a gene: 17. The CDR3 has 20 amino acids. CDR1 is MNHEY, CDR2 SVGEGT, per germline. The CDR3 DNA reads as TGTGCCAGCAGTTACATGATCGGGACAGGGGGCAAAGAAGGGGTCTACGAGCAGTACTTC. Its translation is CASSYMIGTGGKEGVYEQYF.

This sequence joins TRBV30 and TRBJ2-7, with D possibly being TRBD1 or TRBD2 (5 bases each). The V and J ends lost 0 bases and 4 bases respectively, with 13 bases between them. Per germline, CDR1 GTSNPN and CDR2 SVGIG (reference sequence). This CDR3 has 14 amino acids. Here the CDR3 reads CAWSVGGGSYEQYF. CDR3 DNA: TGTGCCTGGAGTGTTGGGGGTGGGAGTTACGAGCAGTACTTC.

The CDR3 coding sequence is TGCAGTGCTAGAGAGTGGGCGGCGGGTTCATCTAGCGGGAGTTCCTACGAGCAGTACTTC. Translation gives CSAREWAAGSSSGSSYEQYF. The rearrangement uses TRBV20-1 and TRBJ2-7; 10 bases match TRBD2. Germline V lookup: CDR1 DFQATT, CDR2 SNEGSKA (reference sequence). The length of the CDR3 is 20 residues. Trimming cost V 0 bases and J 1 base; bases outside gene matches: 18.

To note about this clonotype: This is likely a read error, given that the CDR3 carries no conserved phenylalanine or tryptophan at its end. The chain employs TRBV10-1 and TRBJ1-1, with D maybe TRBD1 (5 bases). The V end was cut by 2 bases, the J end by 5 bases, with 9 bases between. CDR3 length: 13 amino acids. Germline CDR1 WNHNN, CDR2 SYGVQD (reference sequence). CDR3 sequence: CASSEPGETEAFL. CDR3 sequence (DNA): TGCGCCAGCAGTGAGCCGGGGGAGACTGAAGCTTTCTTG.

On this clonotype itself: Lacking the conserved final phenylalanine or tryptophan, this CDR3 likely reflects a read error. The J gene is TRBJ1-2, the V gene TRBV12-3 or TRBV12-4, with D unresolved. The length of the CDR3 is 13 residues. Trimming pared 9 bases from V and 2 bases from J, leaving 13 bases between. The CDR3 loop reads CASSPGVNYGYTL. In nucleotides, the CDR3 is TGTGCCAGTTCTCCGGGCGTGAACTATGGCTACACCCTC.

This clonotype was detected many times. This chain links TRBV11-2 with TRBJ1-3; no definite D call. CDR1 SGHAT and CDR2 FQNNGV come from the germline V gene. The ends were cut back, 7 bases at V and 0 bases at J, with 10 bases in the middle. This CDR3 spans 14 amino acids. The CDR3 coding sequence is TGTGCCAGCACCGCCTTGCACTCTGGAAACACCATATATTTT. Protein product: CASTALHSGNTIYF.

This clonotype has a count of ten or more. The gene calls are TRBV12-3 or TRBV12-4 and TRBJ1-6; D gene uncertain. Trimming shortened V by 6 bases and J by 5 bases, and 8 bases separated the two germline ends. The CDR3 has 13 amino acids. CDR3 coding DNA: TGTGCCAGCAGCAACGGTGATAATTCACCCCTCCACTTT. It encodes CASSNGDNSPLHF.

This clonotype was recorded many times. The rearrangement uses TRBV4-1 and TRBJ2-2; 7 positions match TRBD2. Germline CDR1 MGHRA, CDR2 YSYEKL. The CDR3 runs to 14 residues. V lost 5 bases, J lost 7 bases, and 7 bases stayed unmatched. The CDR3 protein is CASSATSWDGELFF. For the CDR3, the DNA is TGCGCCAGCAGCGCGACTAGCTGGGACGGGGAGCTGTTTTTT.

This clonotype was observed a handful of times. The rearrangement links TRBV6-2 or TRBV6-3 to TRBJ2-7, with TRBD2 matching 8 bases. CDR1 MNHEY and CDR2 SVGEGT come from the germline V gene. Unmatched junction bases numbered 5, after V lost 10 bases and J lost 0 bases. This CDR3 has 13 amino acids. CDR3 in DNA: TGTGCCACCTCTAGCGGGTCCTCCTACGAGCAGTACTTC. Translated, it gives CATSSGSSYEQYF.

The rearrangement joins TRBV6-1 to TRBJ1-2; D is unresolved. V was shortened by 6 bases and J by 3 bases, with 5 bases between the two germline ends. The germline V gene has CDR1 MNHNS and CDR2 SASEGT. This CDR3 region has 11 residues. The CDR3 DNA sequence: TGTGCCAGCAGACTCCACTATGGCTACACCTTC. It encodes CASRLHYGYTF.

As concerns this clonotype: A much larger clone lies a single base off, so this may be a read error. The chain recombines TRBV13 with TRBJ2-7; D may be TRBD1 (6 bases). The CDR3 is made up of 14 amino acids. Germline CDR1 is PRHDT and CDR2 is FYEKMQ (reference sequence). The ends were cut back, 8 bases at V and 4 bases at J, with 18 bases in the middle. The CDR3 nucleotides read TGTGCCAGCGGCCCGACAGGAGTTTTATACGAGCAGTACTTC. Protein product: CASGPTGVLYEQYF.

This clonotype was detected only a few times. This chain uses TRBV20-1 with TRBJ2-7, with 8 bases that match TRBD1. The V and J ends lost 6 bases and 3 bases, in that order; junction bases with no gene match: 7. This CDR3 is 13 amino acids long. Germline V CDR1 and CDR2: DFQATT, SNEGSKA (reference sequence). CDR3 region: CSAPGQAFYEQYF. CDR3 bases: TGCAGTGCACCGGGACAGGCCTTCTACGAGCAGTACTTC.